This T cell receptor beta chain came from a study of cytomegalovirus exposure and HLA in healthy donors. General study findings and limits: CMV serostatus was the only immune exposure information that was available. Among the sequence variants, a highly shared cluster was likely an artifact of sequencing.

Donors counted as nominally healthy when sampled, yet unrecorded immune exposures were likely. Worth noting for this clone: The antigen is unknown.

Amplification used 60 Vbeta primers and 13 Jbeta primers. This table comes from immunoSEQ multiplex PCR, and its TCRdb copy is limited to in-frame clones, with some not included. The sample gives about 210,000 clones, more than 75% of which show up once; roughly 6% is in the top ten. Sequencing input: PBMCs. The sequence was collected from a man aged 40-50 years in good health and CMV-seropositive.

The CDR3: CASSVSREGGETQYF. CDR3 coding DNA: TGTGCCAGCAGCGTATCGCGGGAGGGCGGAGAGACCCAGTACTTC. This chain connects TRBV9 to TRBJ2-5, with 9 positions matching TRBD2. V dropped 1 base and J dropped 4; count of bases not matched to a gene: 5. Germline V CDR1 and CDR2: SGDLS, YYNGEE. This CDR3 spans 15 amino acids.